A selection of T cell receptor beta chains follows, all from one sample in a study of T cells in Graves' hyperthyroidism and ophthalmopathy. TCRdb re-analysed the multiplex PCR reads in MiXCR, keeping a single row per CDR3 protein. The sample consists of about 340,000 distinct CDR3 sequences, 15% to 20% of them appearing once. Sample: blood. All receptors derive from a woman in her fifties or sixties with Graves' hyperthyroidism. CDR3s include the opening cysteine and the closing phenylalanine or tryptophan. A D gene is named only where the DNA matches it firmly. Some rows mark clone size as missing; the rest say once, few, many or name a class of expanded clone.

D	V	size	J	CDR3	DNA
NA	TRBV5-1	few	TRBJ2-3	CASSPMAPDRAGAVYTQYF	TGCGCCAGCAGCCCCATGGCACCTGACAGGGCGGGGGCGGTATATACGCAGTATTTT
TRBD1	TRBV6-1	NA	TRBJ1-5	CASSDAGGPYNQPQHF	TGTGCCAGCAGTGACGCAGGGGGTCCATATAATCAGCCCCAGCATTTT
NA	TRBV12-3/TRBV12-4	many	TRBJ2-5	CASSFSLGAFGETQYF	TGTGCCAGCAGTTTCTCGTTGGGTGCGTTTGGGGAGACCCAGTACTTC
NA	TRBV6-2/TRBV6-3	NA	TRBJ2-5	CASSYVGETQYF	TGTGCCAGCAGTTACGTTGGAGAGACCCAGTACTTC
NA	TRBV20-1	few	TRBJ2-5	CSARTARARETQYF	TGCAGTGCTAGAACCGCGAGGGCTCGGGAGACCCAGTACTTC
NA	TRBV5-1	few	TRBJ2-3	CASSFRDSPRGQYF	TGCGCCAGCAGCTTCCGGGACTCCCCACGTGGGCAGTATTTT
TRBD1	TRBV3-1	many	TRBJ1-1	CASSQTGGNTEAFF	TGTGCCAGCAGCCAAACAGGGGGGAACACTGAAGCTTTCTTT
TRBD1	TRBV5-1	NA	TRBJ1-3	CASSTGQGRGNTIYF	TGCGCCAGCAGCACCGGACAGGGGAGAGGAAACACCATATATTTT
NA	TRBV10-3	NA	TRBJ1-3	CAISESGQISGNTIYF	TGTGCCATCAGTGAGTCGGGGCAGATCTCTGGAAACACCATATATTTT
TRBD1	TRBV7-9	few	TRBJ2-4	CASSQGQGVEYF	TGTGCCAGCAGCCAAGGACAGGGTGTGGAGTACTTC
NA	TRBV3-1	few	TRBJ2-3	CASSSGGGSDTQYF	TGTGCCAGCAGTTCGGGAGGGGGCTCAGATACGCAGTATTTT
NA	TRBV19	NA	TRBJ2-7	CASSWGGALEQYF	TGTGCCAGTAGTTGGGGCGGAGCCCTCGAGCAGTACTTC
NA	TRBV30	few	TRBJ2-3	CAWLPQGASTDTQYF	TGTGCCTGGCTCCCACAGGGAGCAAGCACAGATACGCAGTATTTT
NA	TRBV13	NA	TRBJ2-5	CASSLKLTKETQYF	TGTGCCAGCAGCTTAAAGTTAACAAAAGAGACCCAGTACTTC
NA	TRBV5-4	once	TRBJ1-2	CASSWRGLNYGYTF	TGTGCCAGCAGCTGGCGGGGGCTGAACTATGGCTACACCTTC
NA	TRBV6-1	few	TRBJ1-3	CASSLGTDISGNTIYF	TGTGCCAGCAGCCTCGGGACGGACATCTCTGGAAACACCATATATTTT
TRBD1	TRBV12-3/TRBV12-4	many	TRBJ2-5	CASSELTGGQETQYF	TGTGCCAGCAGTGAATTGACAGGGGGCCAAGAGACCCAGTACTTC
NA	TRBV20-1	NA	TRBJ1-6	CSAPDGPSSYNSPLHF	TGCAGTGCTCCGGACGGACCTAGCTCCTATAATTCACCCCTCCACTTT
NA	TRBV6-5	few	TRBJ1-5	CASSSSTDNQPQHF	TGTGCCAGCAGTTCCTCGACAGACAATCAGCCCCAGCATTTT
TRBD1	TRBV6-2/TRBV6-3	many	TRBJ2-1	CASQTLPRDRHNEQFF	TGTGCCAGCCAGACCCTCCCACGGGACAGACACAATGAGCAGTTCTTC
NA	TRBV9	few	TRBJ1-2	CASSVGTVDLTNYGYTF	TGTGCCAGCAGCGTAGGGACAGTCGACCTTACTAACTATGGCTACACCTTC
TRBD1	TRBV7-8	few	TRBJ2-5	CASSLVPGGFGETQYF	TGTGCCAGCAGCTTAGTCCCAGGGGGATTTGGTGAGACCCAGTACTTC
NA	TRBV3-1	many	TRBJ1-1	CASSQVLGEAFF	TGTGCCAGCAGCCAAGTTCTTGGCGAAGCTTTCTTT
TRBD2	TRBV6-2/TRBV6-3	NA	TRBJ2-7	CASSYPSGHYEQYF	TGTGCCAGCAGTTACCCTAGCGGCCATTACGAGCAGTACTTC
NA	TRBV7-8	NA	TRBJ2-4	CASSLAGSTQYF	TGTGCCAGCAGCTTAGCCGGGTCTACTCAGTACTTC
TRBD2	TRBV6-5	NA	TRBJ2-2	CASSYSPGGNTGELFF	TGTGCCAGCAGTTACTCCCCGGGGGGGAACACCGGGGAGCTGTTTTTT
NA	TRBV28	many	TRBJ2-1	CASSLRTKQFF	TGTGCCAGCAGTTTAAGGACAAAGCAGTTCTTC